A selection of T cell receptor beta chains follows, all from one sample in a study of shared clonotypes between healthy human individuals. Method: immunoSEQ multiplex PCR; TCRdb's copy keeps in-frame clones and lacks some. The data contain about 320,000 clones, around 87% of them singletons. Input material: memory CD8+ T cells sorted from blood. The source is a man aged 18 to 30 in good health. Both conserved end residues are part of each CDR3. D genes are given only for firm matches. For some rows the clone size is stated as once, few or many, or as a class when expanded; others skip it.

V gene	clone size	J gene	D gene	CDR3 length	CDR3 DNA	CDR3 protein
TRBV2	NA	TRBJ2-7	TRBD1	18	TGTGCCAGCAGTGAACCCAGAATCGGGACAGTGCCTTCCTACGAGCAGTACTTC	CASSEPRIGTVPSYEQYF
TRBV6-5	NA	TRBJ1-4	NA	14	TGTGCCAGCAGTCTTCTCGATACTAATGAAAAACTGTTTTTT	CASSLLDTNEKLFF
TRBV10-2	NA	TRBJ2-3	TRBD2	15	TGCGCCAGCAGCCCGACTAGCGGGGCTGAAGATACGCAGTATTTT	CASSPTSGAEDTQYF
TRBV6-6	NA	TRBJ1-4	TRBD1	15	TGTGCCAGCAGTTCCAAGGACAGGGTCGGTGAAAAACTGTTTTTT	CASSSKDRVGEKLFF
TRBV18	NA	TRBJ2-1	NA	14	TGTGCCAGCTCACCACCGGGACGGATCAATGAGCAGTTCTTC	CASSPPGRINEQFF
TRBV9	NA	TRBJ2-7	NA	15	TGTGCCAGCAGCCCCGAAGGTAGGGAACTATACGAGCAGTACTTC	CASSPEGRELYEQYF
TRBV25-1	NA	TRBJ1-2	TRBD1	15	TGTGCCAGCAGTGAAGAGGGGACAGTAAACTATGGCTACACCTTC	CASSEEGTVNYGYTF
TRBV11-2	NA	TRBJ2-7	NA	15	TGTGCCAGCAGCTTAGTAGGGCTACCCTCCTACGAGCAGTACTTC	CASSLVGLPSYEQYF
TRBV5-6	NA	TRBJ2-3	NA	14	TGTGCCAGCAGTATAGGGGGGCTCGTAGATACGCAGTATTTT	CASSIGGLVDTQYF
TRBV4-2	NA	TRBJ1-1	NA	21	TGTGCCAGCAGCCAAGGACAGGCCTCCGTATCAGTCAGTGCTTCGAACACTGAAGCTTTCTTT	CASSQGQASVSVSASNTEAFF
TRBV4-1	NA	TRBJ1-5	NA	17	TGCGCCAGCAGCCCTCGGGCACCCGGATATAGCAATCAGCCCCAGCATTTT	CASSPRAPGYSNQPQHF
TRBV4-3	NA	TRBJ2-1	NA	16	TGCGCCAGCAGCCAGTTAGGATTTACGGTCTACAATGAGCAGTTCTTC	CASSQLGFTVYNEQFF
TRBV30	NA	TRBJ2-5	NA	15	TGTGCCTGGAGTGTACTAGGAGGGGTCGAAGAGACCCAGTACTTC	CAWSVLGGVEETQYF
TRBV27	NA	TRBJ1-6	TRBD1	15	TGTGCCAGCATGCCAGGGGGACTCTATAATTCACCCCTCCACTTT	CASMPGGLYNSPLHF
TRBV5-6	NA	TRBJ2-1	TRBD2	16	TGTGCCAGCAGCTTGGTATGGCTAGCGGGGTACAATGAGCAGTTCTTC	CASSLVWLAGYNEQFF
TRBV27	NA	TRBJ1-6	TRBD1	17	TGTGCCAGCAGTTCCACCCCCCCACAGGGGTATAATTCACCCCTCCACTTT	CASSSTPPQGYNSPLHF
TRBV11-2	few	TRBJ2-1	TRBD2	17	TGTGCCAGCAGCCTTCGGACTAGCGGGAGCTCCTACAATGAGCAGTTCTTC	CASSLRTSGSSYNEQFF
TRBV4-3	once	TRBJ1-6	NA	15	TGCGCCAGCAGCCAAGATCCGGGTTATAATTCACCCCTCCACTTT	CASSQDPGYNSPLHF